This record concerns one T cell receptor (beta chain) sequence. Its antigen remains unknown. It was with 60 Vbeta and 13 Jbeta primers that the PCR ran. TCRdb's table, derived via immunoSEQ multiplex PCR, lists solely in-frame clones and lacks some. The sample lists about 190,000 clones, more than 85% occurring once. This record comes from a study of cytomegalovirus exposure and HLA in healthy donors. The CDR3 has 18 amino acids. The V and J ends lost 0 bases and 7 bases respectively, with 22 bases between them. Germline lookup yields CDR1 LGHNA and CDR2 YNFKEQ. Points from the study as a whole: Some TCR beta chains (roughly 160 of them) were listed as cytomegalovirus-associated.

The sample was PBMCs. This rearrangement joins TRBV4-2 to TRBJ2-4; a possible D gene is TRBD1 (6 bases). The sequence was collected from a young woman in good health and CMV-seronegative. CDR3 protein: CASSQDPRGETQENIQYF. CDR3 bases: TGTGCCAGCAGCCAAGATCCCAGGGGAGAAACCCAGGAGAACATTCAGTACTTC.